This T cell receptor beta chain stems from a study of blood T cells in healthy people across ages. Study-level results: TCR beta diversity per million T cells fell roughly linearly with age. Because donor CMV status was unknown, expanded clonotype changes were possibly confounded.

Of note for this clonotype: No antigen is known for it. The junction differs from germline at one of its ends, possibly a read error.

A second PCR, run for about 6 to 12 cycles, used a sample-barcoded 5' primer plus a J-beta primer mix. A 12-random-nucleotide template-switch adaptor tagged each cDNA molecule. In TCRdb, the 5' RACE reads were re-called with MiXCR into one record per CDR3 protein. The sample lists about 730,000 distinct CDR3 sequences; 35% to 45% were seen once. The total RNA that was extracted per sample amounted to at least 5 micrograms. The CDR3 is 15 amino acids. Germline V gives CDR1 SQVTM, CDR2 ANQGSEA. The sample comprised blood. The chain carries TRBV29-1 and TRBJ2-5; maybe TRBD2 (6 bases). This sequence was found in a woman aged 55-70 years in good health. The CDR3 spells CGVGGVQGRDETQYF. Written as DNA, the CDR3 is TGCGGCGTTGGAGGGGTCCAGGGACGGGATGAGACCCAGTACTTC.